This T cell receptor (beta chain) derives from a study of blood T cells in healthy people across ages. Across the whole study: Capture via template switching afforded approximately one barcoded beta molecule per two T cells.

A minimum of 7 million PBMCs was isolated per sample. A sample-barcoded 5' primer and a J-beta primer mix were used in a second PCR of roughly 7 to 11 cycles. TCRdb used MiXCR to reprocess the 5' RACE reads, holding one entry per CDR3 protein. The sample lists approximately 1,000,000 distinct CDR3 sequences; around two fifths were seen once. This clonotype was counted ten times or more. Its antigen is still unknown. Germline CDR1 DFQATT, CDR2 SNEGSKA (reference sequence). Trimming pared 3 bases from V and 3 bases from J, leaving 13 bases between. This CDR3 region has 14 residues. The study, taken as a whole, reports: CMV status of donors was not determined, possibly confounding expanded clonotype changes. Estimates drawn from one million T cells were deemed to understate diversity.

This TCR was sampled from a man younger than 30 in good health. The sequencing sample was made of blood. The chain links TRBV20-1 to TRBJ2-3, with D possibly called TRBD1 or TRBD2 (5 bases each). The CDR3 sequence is CSARTTGRTDTQYF. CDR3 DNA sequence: TGCAGTGCTAGGACTACGGGACGGACAGATACGCAGTATTTT.